This T cell receptor beta chain was captured in a study of tissue T cells after allogeneic stem cell transplantation (dated by TCRdb to between 2022 and 2023). A note on the overall study: Using research autopsies of patients with and without GVHD, plus mouse models of GVHD, the study profiled TCR beta repertoires across many tissues. The human part of the study was a prospective observational study with no blinding and no randomization. General study outcomes and caveats: Within patients, how anatomically similar tissues were was a major factor shaping TCR repertoire composition, regardless of disease or transplant status. Few T cell clones were found to be shared across patients, but shared repertoire signatures across patients were revealed in a tissue-specific fashion by motif-based clustering. Which tissue TCRs were alloreactive or antigen-specific was not determined in the study, and some clones might have been persisting host cells. The patient cohort was small and clinically heterogeneous, and sampling depth was acknowledged as a limitation. In both patients and mice, T cells from blood and spleen picked up only a limited part of the TCR repertoire that was detected in tissues.

Concerning this clone: Its antigen is currently not known. Mouse gene names and germline sequences are used here. The CDR3 end is not reached by the read, which stops 1 residue before it; the germline J gene fills it in.

Libraries were built with the immunoSEQ multiplex PCR assay. Adaptive Biotechnologies performed the TCRbeta CDR3 sequencing at survey depth and reported CDR3 sequences, V/J genes, productive frequency and template counts. Amplification of TCR beta CDR3 regions was performed from genomic DNA rather than from RNA. In the source study's methods: Jensen-Shannon divergence was used to quantify pairwise repertoire overlap between tissues, with a value of 1 meaning complete divergence and a value of 0 meaning identical repertoires. Tissues were clustered by single-linkage agglomerative hierarchical clustering of pairwise JSD values, and the clustering results were displayed as dendrograms. GLIPH2 was run on all patient samples with simulation_depth 1000, kmer_min_depth 3 and cdr3_length_cutoff 8, and groups with more than two unique CDR3s were retained. A standardized tissue-overlap score was calculated by extrapolating Jaccard GLIPH-group overlap across patients to a standard repertoire size of 1000 clones. Linear mixed-effect models, with tissue as a fixed effect and individual as a random effect, were used to test how diversity related to clinical or experimental variables. TCRdb holds this immuneACCESS table with in-frame rearrangements only. Some clones are missing; in checked studies, unresolved V genes explain under half, and the rest has no known cause. That table gives V, J and clone size, and the DNA gave D and trimming. The sample table contains tens of thousands of clones; only one count was recorded for 65% to 80% of them. The ten largest account for about 0.7% of the sample.

From its cysteine to its phenylalanine, the CDR3 spans 14 amino acids. The CDR3 was read in part: 39 bases, with the frame set at base 1. In the germline V gene (reference sequence), CDR1 corresponds to FNHDT and CDR2 to SITEND. V loses 0 bases of germline sequence and J loses 2 bases, and the interval between the two ends is 7 bases. The sequenced sample was sorted cells pooled from one or two spleens. This clonotype was sampled from a pool of C57BL/6 mice in good health. The receptor chain draws on TRBV19 and TRBJ2-4; D gene: possibly TRBD1, on 5 matching bases. Here the CDR3 is given as CASSIGTNQNTLYF. The covered CDR3 bases are TGTGCCAGCAGTATAGGGACAAATCAAAACACCTTGTAC.